Listed here are 21 T cell receptor beta chains from one sample, sequenced in a study of neurological immune-mediated disorders. MiXCR, run by TCRdb on the 5' RACE reads, gives a single entry per CDR3 protein. The data contain some 55,000 distinct CDR3 sequences, roughly 8% of them singletons. Time point described: longitudinal time-point 3. Material for sequencing was PBMCs. These TCRs come from a woman in her forties in good health.

V and J are TRBV2 and TRBJ1-1; 9 bases are a match to TRBD1. CDR1 is SNHLY and CDR2 is FYNNEI in the germline V gene. V lost 5 bases to trimming and J lost 4 bases; unmatched junction nucleotides: 8. This CDR3 is built from 15 residues. CDR3 nucleotides: TGTGCCAGCAGTCCTTGGGACAGGGTGGGCACTGAAGCTTTCTTT. It specifies CASSPWDRVGTEAFF.

This clonotype was counted at least ten times. The chain is built from TRBV5-1 and TRBJ1-1, with 12 nucleotides matching TRBD1. The J segment lost 6 bases and the V segment lost 5 bases, leaving 8 bases of the junction unmatched. The CDR3 consists of 15 residues. Looked up from germline, CDR1 is SGHRS and CDR2 is YFSETQ. CDR3: CASRGGTGGISEAFF. DNA of the CDR3: TGCGCCAGCAGGGGTGGGACAGGGGGCATCTCTGAAGCTTTCTTT.

This clonotype was picked up many times. The chain uses TRBV7-2 and TRBJ1-5, with TRBD1 matching over 8 bases. V dropped 5 bases and J dropped 2; count of bases not matched to a gene: 11. The CDR3 has 17 amino acids. Germline-derived CDR1 and CDR2 are SGHTA and FQGNSA. The CDR3 sequence: CASSARGQVGGNQPQHF. The CDR3 coding sequence is TGTGCCAGCAGCGCCAGGGGGCAGGTCGGGGGCAATCAGCCCCAGCATTTT.

This clonotype was seen repeatedly, ten times or more. The V call is TRBV24-1, the J call TRBJ2-3; D is possibly TRBD1 (6 bases). Germline V lookup: CDR1 KGHDR, CDR2 SFDVKD. Trimming took off 9 bases at V and 3 bases at J, with 12 bases between the two ends. The CDR3 contains 13 residues. The CDR3 DNA is TGTGCCACCGAGGGGGATCGGACAGATACGCAGTATTTT. Residues: CATEGDRTDTQYF.

There are a few counts of this clonotype. The CDR3 DNA is TGCAGTGCTGGAGGGGGTCGGCATAATTCACCCCTCCACTTT. This gives the protein CSAGGGRHNSPLHF. The chain links TRBV20-1 to TRBJ1-6, with a weak D call TRBD1 (6 bases). Per germline, CDR1 DFQATT and CDR2 SNEGSKA (reference sequence). The CDR3 loop spans 14 amino acids. The V end was cut by 5 bases, the J end by 5 bases, with 13 bases between.

This clonotype was recorded many times. The chain has TRBV7-9 and TRBJ1-1, with unresolved D. Trimming took 6 bases from V and 4 from J, leaving 12 bases between them. The CDR3 has 13 residues. Germline CDR1 is SEHNR and CDR2 is FQNEAQ (reference sequence). The CDR3 sequence: CASSSGLATEAFF. The CDR3 DNA is TGTGCCAGCAGTTCGGGCCTGGCCACTGAAGCTTTCTTT.

This clonotype was seen at least ten times. V gene TRBV6-5 combines with J gene TRBJ2-3; D is tentatively TRBD1 or TRBD2 (5 bases each). Trimming took off 0 bases at V and 2 bases at J, with 9 bases between the two ends. The germline gives CDR1 MNHEY, CDR2 SVGAGI. The CDR3 loop spans 15 amino acids. The CDR3 protein is CASSYSGTLTDTQYF. In DNA, the CDR3 is TGTGCCAGCAGTTACTCAGGGACCCTCACAGATACGCAGTATTTT.

In its sample, this clonotype was seen a few times. The chain uses TRBV7-9 and TRBJ1-4; D might be TRBD1 (5 bases). The CDR3 covers 14 residues. CDR1 and CDR2 (germline): SEHNR, FQNEAQ (reference sequence). Trimming removed 5 bases at V and 8 bases at J, with 15 bases between. The CDR3 DNA sequence: TGTGCCAGCAGCAAGGACTCAGGGAAAGAAAAACTGTTTTTT. Translation gives CASSKDSGKEKLFF.

In this sample, this clonotype turned up a few times. The rearrangement uses TRBV7-2 and TRBJ1-3; no clear D. CDR3 size: 13 residues. Trimming removed 6 bases at V and 0 bases at J, with 6 bases between. Germline CDR1 reads SGHTA; CDR2 reads FQGNSA. The CDR3 region is CASSQLSGNTIYF. The CDR3 DNA sequence: TGTGCCAGCAGTCAACTCTCTGGAAACACCATATATTTT.

Many counts were recorded for this clonotype. V and J are TRBV5-1 and TRBJ2-2, with 7 positions matching TRBD2. The CDR3 covers 16 residues. The V gene end was trimmed by 1 base and the J gene end by 0 bases; junction bases not matched to a gene: 3. Looked up from germline, CDR1 is SGHRS and CDR2 is YFSETQ. CDR3 amino acids: CASSLTSGANTGELFF. For the CDR3, the DNA is TGCGCCAGCAGCTTGACGAGCGGGGCGAACACCGGGGAGCTGTTTTTT.

This clonotype showed up many times. V usage is TRBV7-2 and J usage is TRBJ2-7; D call uncertain. The V and J ends lost 3 bases and 2 bases respectively, with 5 bases between them. The CDR3 extends over 12 amino acids. Germline V gene data show CDR1 as SGHTA and CDR2 as FQGNSA. The CDR3 region has the DNA TGTGCCAGCAGCTTCTCAGCCTACGAGCAGTACTTC. It yields the protein CASSFSAYEQYF.

This clonotype was seen many times. This chain uses TRBV5-1 with TRBJ1-4; 8 bases are a match to TRBD1. Trimming took 0 bases from V and 8 from J; bases not matched to a gene: 6. Germline CDR1 is SGHRS and CDR2 is YFSETQ. The CDR3 runs 15 residues. The CDR3 is CASSLGQGSQEKLFF. The CDR3 nucleotides read TGCGCCAGCAGCTTGGGACAGGGGTCGCAGGAAAAACTGTTTTTT.

There are many counts of this clonotype. This chain connects TRBV7-2 to TRBJ2-4; possibly TRBD1 for D (5 bases). The length of the CDR3 is 13 residues. CDR1 is SGHTA, CDR2 FQGNSA, per germline. V was trimmed by 3 bases and J by 6 bases, leaving 9 bases between them. The CDR3 bases are TGTGCCAGCAGCTTGGGGCTGAGAAACATTCAGTACTTC. This sequence encodes CASSLGLRNIQYF.

In its sample, this clonotype was seen many times. The chain couples TRBV20-1 to TRBJ2-1; 8 bases match TRBD2. The length of the CDR3 is 19 residues. The V segment lost 4 bases and the J segment 7 bases; nucleotides outside the gene matches: 24. From germline, CDR1 is DFQATT and CDR2 SNEGSKA (reference sequence). The CDR3 protein is CSATALPVNTAGGGNEQFF. DNA of the CDR3: TGCAGTGCTACAGCGCTCCCCGTTAATACGGCGGGAGGTGGTAATGAGCAGTTCTTC.

This clonotype was observed many times. The gene calls are TRBV6-2 or TRBV6-3 and TRBJ1-1; the match to TRBD1 covers 8 bases. There are 18 residues in the CDR3. Germline CDR1 and CDR2: MNHEY and SVGEGT. V lost 6 bases, J lost 0 bases, and 15 bases stayed unmatched. Here the CDR3 reads CASRNGQGGRRVNTEAFF. CDR3 nucleotide sequence: TGTGCCAGCAGGAATGGACAGGGTGGACGACGCGTGAACACTGAAGCTTTCTTT.

In this sample, this clonotype turned up many times. The gene calls are TRBV20-1 and TRBJ2-7; 10 nucleotides agree with TRBD1. CDR3 length: 13 residues. Germline V gene lookup returns CDR1 DFQATT and CDR2 SNEGSKA (reference sequence). J gave up 4 bases and V 4 bases, and 4 bases lay outside the gene matches. The CDR3 sequence: CSAIRDRGYEQYF. CDR3 bases: TGCAGTGCTATTAGGGACAGGGGATACGAGCAGTACTTC.

The sample holds a few counts of this clonotype. The rearrangement uses TRBV11-2 and TRBJ2-5, with TRBD2 matching over 8 bases. Germline-derived CDR1 and CDR2 are SGHAT and FQNNGV. CDR3 length: 16 residues. Unmatched junction bases numbered 13, after V lost 5 bases and J lost 5 bases. CDR3 region: CASSPPSPGGGETQYF. The CDR3 DNA sequence: TGTGCCAGCAGCCCCCCCTCTCCGGGAGGGGGTGAGACCCAGTACTTC.

V usage is TRBV9 and J usage is TRBJ1-3; weak D call: TRBD1 (6 bases). This CDR3 contains 17 residues. Per germline, CDR1 SGDLS and CDR2 YYNGEE. V was clipped by 0 bases and J by 2 bases, with 15 bases between them. The CDR3 spells CASSVAPVGQAGNTIYF. CDR3 nucleotide sequence: TGTGCCAGCAGCGTAGCCCCAGTGGGACAAGCTGGAAACACCATATATTTT.

This clonotype was counted at least ten times. The rearrangement uses TRBV10-3 and TRBJ2-3; 10 nucleotides agree with TRBD2. The V and J ends lost 2 bases and 5 bases, in that order; junction bases with no gene match: 7. The germline CDR1 and CDR2 sequences are ENHRY and SYGVKD. This CDR3 has 16 amino acids. CDR3 region: CAISETAGGWEDTQYF. As DNA, the CDR3 is TGTGCCATCAGTGAGACAGCGGGGGGGTGGGAAGATACGCAGTATTTT.

This clonotype appeared a few times. In DNA, the CDR3 is TGCGCCAGCAGCTCCCGCCGCAGGGGGCGAGTTGACTATGGCTACACCTTC. Encoded protein: CASSSRRRGRVDYGYTF. The chain joins TRBV5-1 to TRBJ1-2, with 8 bases aligning to TRBD1. Germline-derived CDR1 and CDR2 are SGHRS and YFSETQ. V was pared by 3 bases and J by 3 bases, with 13 bases of the junction left unmatched. The CDR3 totals 17 residues.

Many counts were recorded for this clonotype. V gene TRBV12-3 or TRBV12-4 combines with J gene TRBJ2-7; TRBD2 is a possible D gene (5 bases). Trimming cost V 3 bases and J 7 bases, with 13 bases left between them. This CDR3 comprises 13 residues. The CDR3 spells CASSFPGVREQYF. CDR3 nucleotides: TGTGCCAGCAGTTTCCCCGGGGTGCGGGAGCAGTACTTC.